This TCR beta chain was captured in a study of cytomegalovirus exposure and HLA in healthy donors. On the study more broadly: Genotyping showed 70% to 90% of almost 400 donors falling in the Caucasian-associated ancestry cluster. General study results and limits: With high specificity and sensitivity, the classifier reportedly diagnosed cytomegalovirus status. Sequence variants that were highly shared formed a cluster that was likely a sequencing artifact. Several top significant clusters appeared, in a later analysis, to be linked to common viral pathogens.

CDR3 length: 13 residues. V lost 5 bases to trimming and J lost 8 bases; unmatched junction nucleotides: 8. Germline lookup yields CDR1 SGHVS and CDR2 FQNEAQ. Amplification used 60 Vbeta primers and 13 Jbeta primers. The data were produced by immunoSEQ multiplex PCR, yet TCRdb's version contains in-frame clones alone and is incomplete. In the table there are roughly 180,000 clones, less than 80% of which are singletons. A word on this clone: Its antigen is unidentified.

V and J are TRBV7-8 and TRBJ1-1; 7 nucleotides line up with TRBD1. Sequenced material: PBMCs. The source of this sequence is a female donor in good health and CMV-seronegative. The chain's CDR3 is CASSLDRLQEAFF. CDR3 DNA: TGTGCCAGCAGCCTGGACAGGTTACAGGAAGCTTTCTTT.